A selection of T cell receptor beta chains follows, all from one sample in a study of Ad26.COV2.S vaccination and SARS-CoV-2 variants. Method: immunoSEQ multiplex PCR; TCRdb's copy keeps in-frame clones and lacks some. The profile shows a few hundred thousand clones, around 86% of them singletons. The material sequenced was peripheral blood, taken in a trial of Ad26.COV2.S vaccine versus placebo. The receptors here all came from a person aged 18-65 years who received the Ad26.COV2.S COVID-19 vaccine or a placebo. The CDR3 runs from the conserved cysteine through the conserved F or W. The D gene is left open where the match is weak. Not all rows give a size; the values are once, few, many and, for expanded clones, a class.

abundance | j_gene | d_gene | v_gene | CDR3aa | CDR3nt
NA | TRBJ2-3 | TRBD2 | TRBV4-3 | CASSKVSGGSDTQYF | TGCGCCAGCAGCAAAGTTAGCGGGGGGAGCGATACGCAGTATTTT
NA | TRBJ1-1 | NA | TRBV2 | CASSDTGTTEAFF | TGTGCCAGCAGTGATACGGGGACCACTGAAGCTTTCTTT
few | TRBJ2-2 | TRBD1 | TRBV19 | CASREQGSGELFF | TGTGCCAGTAGGGAACAGGGGTCCGGGGAGCTGTTTTTT
NA | TRBJ2-1 | TRBD1 | TRBV4-3 | CASSQGTGAGGEQFF | TGCGCCAGCAGCCAAGGGACAGGGGCCGGGGGCGAGCAGTTCTTC
NA | TRBJ2-1 | NA | TRBV7-2 | CASSESIGIYEQFF | TGTGCCAGCAGCGAGAGTATCGGGATCTATGAGCAGTTCTTC
NA | TRBJ2-5 | NA | TRBV15 | CATSRDGGGEETQYF | TGTGCCACCAGCAGAGATGGAGGGGGGGAAGAGACCCAGTACTTC
NA | TRBJ1-6 | NA | TRBV13 | CASSFQGWENSPLHF | TGTGCCAGCAGCTTCCAGGGATGGGAAAATTCACCCCTCCACTTT
NA | TRBJ2-5 | TRBD1 | TRBV30 | CAWSRSQGAQETQYF | TGTGCCTGGAGTCGATCACAGGGGGCCCAAGAGACCCAGTACTTC
once | TRBJ2-3 | NA | TRBV4-3 | CASSQDPQSTDTQYF | TGCGCCAGCAGCCAAGATCCCCAGAGCACAGATACGCAGTATTTT
once | TRBJ1-3 | NA | TRBV10-2 | CASSESGVSSGNTIYF | TGCGCCAGCAGTGAGAGCGGAGTGTCTTCTGGAAACACCATATATTTT
NA | TRBJ1-2 | NA | TRBV30 | CAWRKGGYTF | TGTGCCTGGAGAAAAGGAGGCTACACCTTC
few | TRBJ1-1 | TRBD1 | TRBV4-2 | CASSQTGEVSEAFF | TGTGCCAGCAGCCAGACAGGGGAAGTGTCTGAAGCTTTCTTT
NA | TRBJ2-5 | NA | TRBV5-6 | CASSLGVEETQYF | TGTGCCAGCAGCTTGGGGGTCGAAGAGACCCAGTACTTC
NA | TRBJ1-5 | NA | TRBV10-1 | CASSDTRGSNQPQHF | TGCGCCAGCAGTGATACCAGAGGGAGCAATCAGCCCCAGCATTTT
NA | TRBJ1-1 | TRBD1 | TRBV27 | CASSFDRGPEAFF | TGTGCCAGCAGTTTTGACAGGGGACCTGAAGCTTTCTTT
few | TRBJ1-5 | NA | TRBV5-3 | CARSFWTQYQPQHF | TGTGCCAGAAGCTTTTGGACCCAGTATCAGCCCCAGCATTTT
NA | TRBJ2-1 | NA | TRBV10-3 | CAISESLQGPLYNEQFF | TGTGCCATCAGTGAGTCACTACAGGGTCCTTTATACAATGAGCAGTTCTTC
NA | TRBJ2-1 | NA | TRBV12-3/TRBV12-4 | CASSLFYNEQFF | TGTGCCAGCAGTTTATTTTACAATGAGCAGTTCTTC
NA | TRBJ1-2 | TRBD1 | TRBV3-1/TRBV3-2 | CASSQFGQGANYGYTF | TGTGCCAGCAGCCAATTCGGACAGGGGGCTAACTATGGCTACACCTTC
NA | TRBJ2-1 | NA | TRBV6-5 | CASSYVEGGLSEQFF | TGTGCCAGCAGTTACGTAGAGGGGGGGCTCAGTGAGCAGTTCTTC
NA | TRBJ1-2 | NA | TRBV5-5 | CASSLAREDPHGYTF | TGTGCCAGCAGCTTGGCGCGGGAGGATCCCCATGGCTACACCTTC
NA | TRBJ1-1 | NA | TRBV18 | CASSPGGDEAFF | TGTGCCAGCTCACCCGGAGGGGATGAAGCTTTCTTT
NA | TRBJ2-7 | NA | TRBV7-9 | CASSPRRADGGYEQYF | TGTGCCAGCAGCCCCCGCCGCGCGGACGGCGGCTACGAGCAGTACTTC
NA | TRBJ2-7 | TRBD1 | TRBV7-9 | CASSFRDRDSYEQYF | TGTGCCAGCAGCTTCAGGGACAGGGACTCCTACGAGCAGTACTTC
NA | TRBJ2-7 | NA | TRBV7-8 | CASSLGGTLVEQYF | TGTGCCAGCAGCTTAGGAGGGACGCTCGTCGAGCAGTACTTC
NA | TRBJ1-1 | TRBD1 | TRBV29-1 | CSIRTGSRGTEAFF | TGCAGCATAAGGACAGGGAGTCGGGGCACTGAAGCTTTCTTT
NA | TRBJ1-1 | NA | TRBV27 | CASSLGRTAEAFF | TGTGCCAGCAGTTTGGGCAGGACAGCTGAAGCTTTCTTT
NA | TRBJ1-1 | NA | TRBV4-3 | CASSQDTARLTEAFF | TGCGCCAGCAGCCAAGATACGGCCAGGCTCACTGAAGCTTTCTTT
NA | TRBJ1-5 | TRBD1 | TRBV9 | CASSPQGARNQPQHF | TGTGCCAGCAGCCCACAGGGGGCCAGGAATCAGCCCCAGCATTTT
NA | TRBJ2-7 | NA | TRBV14 | CASSHITGTYEQYF | TGTGCCAGCAGCCATATTACTGGGACCTACGAGCAGTACTTC
once | TRBJ2-7 | NA | TRBV19 | CASSIQGEAYEQYF | TGTGCCAGTAGTATCCAGGGAGAAGCCTACGAGCAGTACTTC
NA | TRBJ2-2 | NA | TRBV18 | CASSPFTEYGELFF | TGTGCCAGCTCACCTTTTACAGAGTACGGGGAGCTGTTTTTT
NA | TRBJ2-1 | TRBD2 | TRBV7-3 | CASSPGLAADLYNEQFF | TGTGCCAGCAGCCCGGGACTAGCGGCGGATCTCTACAATGAGCAGTTCTTC
NA | TRBJ2-1 | TRBD1 | TRBV5-1 | CASSLGGEGQFF | TGCGCCAGCAGCCTAGGGGGCGAGGGGCAGTTCTTC
NA | TRBJ1-4 | TRBD1 | TRBV6-5 | CASSYDRVEKLFF | TGTGCCAGCAGTTACGACAGGGTTGAAAAACTGTTTTTT
NA | TRBJ2-1 | TRBD2 | TRBV11-2 | CASSIGTSGYNEQFF | TGTGCCAGCAGCATCGGGACTAGCGGATACAATGAGCAGTTCTTC
NA | TRBJ1-2 | TRBD1 | TRBV9 | CASSVTDRGPHTF | TGTGCCAGCAGCGTAACGGACAGGGGGCCTCACACCTTC
NA | TRBJ1-6 | NA | TRBV30 | CAWSVYGTVNSPLHF | TGTGCCTGGAGTGTATACGGGACGGTAAATTCACCCCTCCACTTT
NA | TRBJ2-3 | TRBD2 | TRBV3-1/TRBV3-2 | CASSRLAGGADTQYF | TGTGCCAGCAGCCGGCTAGCGGGGGGGGCAGATACGCAGTATTTT
NA | TRBJ2-7 | NA | TRBV29-1 | CSVAPTARPVYEQYF | TGCAGCGTGGCACCGACAGCTCGACCCGTCTACGAGCAGTACTTC
NA | TRBJ2-5 | TRBD1 | TRBV29-1 | CSVARDRAAGETQYF | TGCAGCGTTGCTAGGGACAGGGCTGCGGGAGAGACCCAGTACTTC
NA | TRBJ2-1 | TRBD2 | TRBV9 | CASSRLAGGLSIYNEQFF | TGTGCCAGCAGCAGGCTAGCGGGGGGCCTTTCTATATACAATGAGCAGTTCTTC
NA | TRBJ1-1 | TRBD1 | TRBV19 | CASSPTGPNTEAFF | TGTGCCAGTAGCCCGACAGGGCCGAACACTGAAGCTTTCTTT
NA | TRBJ1-2 | NA | TRBV5-4 | CATSTGYGYTF | TGTGCCACCTCGACCGGCTATGGCTACACCTTC
NA | TRBJ1-6 | NA | TRBV11-1 | CASSLTGKAYNSPLHF | TGTGCCAGCAGCTTAACAGGGAAGGCCTATAATTCACCCCTCCACTTT
many | TRBJ2-2 | NA | TRBV15 | CATSRAGANTGELFF | TGTGCCACCAGCAGAGCAGGGGCGAACACCGGGGAGCTGTTTTTT
NA | TRBJ1-2 | NA | TRBV7-9 | CASSSPTRSGYTF | TGTGCCAGCAGCTCTCCCACAAGGTCTGGCTACACCTTC
once | TRBJ2-3 | NA | TRBV29-1 | CSVVSGTLVDTQYF | TGCAGCGTTGTGTCGGGGACCTTGGTAGATACGCAGTATTTT
once | TRBJ2-3 | NA | TRBV7-3 | CASSKLSSTDTQYF | TGTGCCAGCAGCAAACTTTCCAGCACAGATACGCAGTATTTT
NA | TRBJ2-7 | NA | TRBV29-1 | CSVLQGRTYEQYF | TGCAGCGTTCTTCAGGGAAGAACCTACGAGCAGTACTTC
NA | TRBJ2-5 | TRBD1 | TRBV9 | CASSQRDSQETQYF | TGTGCCAGCAGCCAAAGGGACAGTCAAGAGACCCAGTACTTC
NA | TRBJ2-5 | TRBD1 | TRBV2 | CASSVRGRETQYF | TGTGCCAGCAGTGTAAGGGGGCGAGAGACCCAGTACTTC
NA | TRBJ1-4 | NA | TRBV6-4 | CAEEQTNEKLFF | TGTGCCGAAGAGCAGACTAATGAAAAACTGTTTTTT
NA | TRBJ2-2 | NA | TRBV29-1 | CSVSGAWNTGELFF | TGCAGCGTCTCGGGGGCCTGGAACACCGGGGAGCTGTTTTTT
many | TRBJ1-6 | NA | TRBV7-2 | CASSLVAGDNSPLHF | TGTGCCAGCAGCTTAGTTGCAGGGGATAATTCACCCCTCCACTTT
NA | TRBJ1-3 | TRBD1 | TRBV10-3 | CALRRKTGNGNTIYF | TGTGCCCTCAGGCGAAAGACAGGGAACGGAAACACCATATATTTT
NA | TRBJ2-7 | NA | TRBV19 | CASSRGTYEQYF | TGTGCCAGTTCACGGGGGACCTACGAGCAGTACTTC